The 18 T cell receptor beta chains given below trace back to one sample, sequenced in a study of T cells of healthy individuals. A single record per CDR3 protein comes from TCRdb applying MiXCR to the 5' RACE reads. The profile shows about 40,000 distinct CDR3 sequences, more than 4.5% of them singletons. These receptors all come from a human donor in good health.

At least ten counts were recorded for this clonotype. The J gene is TRBJ1-5, the V gene TRBV24-1; D is unclear. The CDR3 sequence is 18 residues long. The germline gives CDR1 KGHDR, CDR2 SFDVKD. CDR3 DNA: TGTGAACCGAGAAGTGTTGGCGGGGAATGTGGGGGCAATCAGCCCCAGCATTTT. Protein: CEPRSVGGECGGNQPQHF.

This clonotype was found many times. The chain combines TRBV27 with TRBJ1-1; D ambiguous. CDR1 is MNHEY and CDR2 is SMNVEV in the germline V gene (reference sequence). V was clipped by 6 bases and J by 1 base, with 9 bases between them. The CDR3 has 13 amino acids. The CDR3 loop is CASSRSGNTEAFF. CDR3 sequence (DNA): TGTGCCAGCAGCCGGAGTGGGAACACTGAAGCTTTCTTT.

The sample holds many counts of this clonotype. The genes are TRBV18 and TRBJ2-7; D may match TRBD1 or TRBD2 (5 bases each). From germline, CDR1 is KGHSH and CDR2 LQKENI. The CDR3 length is 15 residues. Trimming removed 3 bases from V and 6 bases from J, with 18 bases in between. DNA of the CDR3: TGTGCCAGCTCACCGGGTCAGGGAATCCGGGGCGAGCAGTACTTC. It is translated as CASSPGQGIRGEQYF.

This clonotype has just a few counts. This CDR3 reads CSARDREGSWEKLFF. In nucleotides, the CDR3 is TGCAGTGCTAGAGATCGGGAGGGGTCGTGGGAAAAACTGTTTTTT. This sequence joins TRBV20-1 and TRBJ1-4; D is perhaps TRBD1 (5 bases). The CDR3 consists of 15 residues. V was trimmed by 0 bases and J by 8 bases, leaving 16 bases between them. The V gene's germline CDR1 is DFQATT and CDR2 SNEGSKA (reference sequence).

By sample fraction, this clonotype is medium-sized. This chain's CDR3 is CASSFSSSYEQYF. CDR3 coding DNA: TGTGCCAGCAGTTTTTCTAGCTCCTACGAGCAGTACTTC. The V call is TRBV12-3 or TRBV12-4, the J call TRBJ2-7; D uncertain. Trimming pared 3 bases from V and 0 bases from J, leaving 6 bases between. CDR3 length: 13 residues.

V gene TRBV25-1 combines with J gene TRBJ2-6, with TRBD2 as a possible D gene (5 bases). Germline V lookup: CDR1 MGHDK, CDR2 SYGVNS. This CDR3 has 15 amino acids. V lost 3 bases to trimming and J lost 1 base, with 7 bases between them. The CDR3 protein is CASSDRGSGANVLTF. DNA of the CDR3: TGTGCCAGCAGTGATAGAGGGTCTGGGGCCAACGTCCTGACTTTC.

This clonotype showed up many times. The V call is TRBV9, the J call TRBJ2-5; TRBD2 matches at 7 bases. With V trimmed by 3 bases and J by 2 bases, 4 bases remained unmatched. Germline CDR1 is SGDLS and CDR2 is YYNGEE. The CDR3 is 14 amino acids. The CDR3 sequence: CASSEGLRQETQYF. In nucleotides, the CDR3 is TGTGCCAGCAGCGAGGGACTAAGGCAAGAGACCCAGTACTTC.

This clonotype showed up many times. The chain has TRBV30 and TRBJ1-1; tentative D call: TRBD1 (6 bases). Germline CDR1 and CDR2: GTSNPN and SVGIG (reference sequence). With 1 base removed from V and 9 bases from J, the gap between germline ends came to 12 bases. This CDR3 has 12 amino acids. CDR3: CAWSAGGGKAFF. The CDR3, as DNA: TGTGCCTGGAGTGCCGGAGGGGGGAAAGCTTTCTTT.

This clonotype was found many times. This rearrangement joins TRBV4-2 to TRBJ2-5, with 13 bases matching TRBD2. This CDR3 contains 17 residues. Germline V gene sequence: CDR1 LGHNA, CDR2 YNFKEQ. The V gene end was trimmed by 0 bases and the J gene end by 4 bases; junction bases not matched to a gene: 5. For the CDR3, the DNA is TGTGCCAGCAGCCAAGATTCCCGGACTAGCGGGAGAGAGACCCAGTACTTC. It codes for CASSQDSRTSGRETQYF.

Comment on this clonotype: This may come from a read error, since a much larger clone is one base off. The chain combines TRBV19 with TRBJ1-5; D unresolved. The CDR3 is 13 residues long. CDR1 is LNHDA, CDR2 SQIVND, per germline (reference sequence). CDR3 protein: CASIGLENQPQNF. CDR3 bases: TGTGCCAGTATCGGGCTGGAAAATCAGCCCCAGAATTTT.

This chain joins TRBV13 and TRBJ2-7; possibly TRBD1 for D (5 bases). Trimming took 4 bases from V and 3 from J, leaving 13 bases between them. CDR3 length: 14 amino acids. Germline CDR1 is PRHDT and CDR2 is FYEKMQ (reference sequence). The CDR3: CASSSQGASYEQYF. The CDR3 DNA reads TGTGCCAGCAGCTCACAAGGGGCAAGCTACGAGCAGTACTTC.

The table lists this clonotype with many counts. The V gene is TRBV19, the J gene TRBJ2-1; TRBD2 matches at 12 bases. The V gene end was trimmed by 1 base and the J gene end by 1 base; junction bases not matched to a gene: 8. CDR1 is LNHDA, CDR2 SQIVND, per germline (reference sequence). The CDR3 is 19 amino acids. The CDR3 DNA sequence: TGTGCCAGTAGTATAGTTAGGCTAGCGGGGGGGCTATCCTACAATGAGCAGTTCTTC. Amino acids: CASSIVRLAGGLSYNEQFF.

The chain links TRBV18 to TRBJ2-3; D uncertain. The CDR3 sequence is 15 residues long. V shed 0 bases and J shed 0 bases, with 7 bases lying between them. Germline V lookup: CDR1 KGHSH, CDR2 LQKENI. CDR3 region: CASSPPGLSTDTQYF. For the CDR3, the DNA is TGTGCCAGCTCACCACCCGGTCTCAGCACAGATACGCAGTATTTT.

This clonotype was counted between two and nine times. The V and J genes are TRBV11-2 and TRBJ2-3, with D perhaps matching TRBD1 or TRBD2 (5 bases each). V lost 4 bases and J lost 0, with 17 bases in between. This CDR3 spans 17 amino acids. Germline CDR1 reads SGHAT; CDR2 reads FQNNGV. CDR3 DNA: TGTGCCAGCAGCTCCTGTGGGGGTAGTCCTAGCACAGATACGCAGTATTTT. Translation gives CASSSCGGSPSTDTQYF.

This clonotype was detected ten times or more. The chain recombines TRBV6-1 with TRBJ2-7, with D perhaps given as TRBD1 or TRBD2 (5 bases each). CDR1 and CDR2 (germline): MNHNS, SASEGT. The germline V and J ends were trimmed by 5 bases and 3 bases, with 8 bases remaining between them. The CDR3 has 12 amino acids. The CDR3 coding sequence is TGTGCCAGCAGTCCAGGGAGCTACGAGCAGTACTTC. It translates to CASSPGSYEQYF.

This clonotype has a handful of counts. CDR3 DNA sequence: TGTGCCAGCAGTGGGATGGGGGGGGAGATAAGCACAGATACGCAGTATTTT. This translates into CASSGMGGEISTDTQYF. The chain combines TRBV6-6 with TRBJ2-3; 7 nucleotides align to TRBD2. This CDR3 has 17 amino acids. The ends lost 5 bases at V and 0 bases at J; junction bases unmatched: 11. Germline V CDR1 and CDR2: MNHNY, SVGAGI (reference sequence).

In this sample, this clonotype turned up a few times. The chain recombines TRBV27 with TRBJ2-2, with D tentatively TRBD2 (5 bases). V lost 6 bases to trimming and J lost 4 bases, with 9 bases between them. This CDR3 spans 13 amino acids. The V gene's germline CDR1 is MNHEY and CDR2 SMNVEV (reference sequence). The CDR3 reads CASRQRGTGELFF. The CDR3 nucleotides read TGTGCCAGCAGACAACGGGGCACCGGGGAGCTGTTTTTT.

V is TRBV12-3 or TRBV12-4 and J is TRBJ1-1; D gene ambiguous. The CDR3 has 14 residues. V shed 6 bases and J shed 0 bases, with 11 bases lying between them. The CDR3 DNA reads TGTGCCAGCAGGGTGTCCGGGGTGAACACTGAAGCTTTCTTT. Translation: CASRVSGVNTEAFF.